This T cell receptor (beta chain) is drawn from a study of T cell responses to AZD1222 COVID-19 vaccine. Whole-study findings and limits: Unmutated variant regions reportedly attract nearly half of all spike-specific TCRs. In a largely white British group with more females than males, clonal diversity was possibly underestimated. All repertoire sampling was performed exclusively after the peak T cell response.

Note on this clone: Its antigen is currently unknown.

Trimming cost V 2 bases and J 1 base, with 5 bases left between them. The length of the CDR3 is 14 residues. Germline V gene data show CDR1 as LGHNT and CDR2 as FRNRAP. Using immunoSEQ multiplex PCR, the repertoire was profiled, and TCRdb retains in-frame clones only, with some absent. The table shows around 200,000 clones, with approximately 95% occurring only once. The chain joins TRBV12-5 to TRBJ2-2; D uncertain. Specimen: peripheral blood, collected on day 0 of AZD1222 vaccination. This receptor was obtained from an adult in good health. The CDR3, as DNA: TGTGCTAGTGGTTTGATAGTGAACACCGGGGAGCTGTTTTTT. Translated, it gives CASGLIVNTGELFF. Full variable domain (rest looked up from reference TRBV12-5 and TRBJ2-2): DARVTQTPRHKVTEMGQEVTMRCQPILGHNTVFWYRQTMMQGLELLAYFRNRAPLDDSGMPKDRFSAEMPDATLATLKIQPSEPRDSAVYFCASGLIVNTGELFFGEGSRLTVL.